The 6 T cell receptor beta chains presented below share a single source sample, sequenced in a study of cytomegalovirus exposure and HLA in healthy donors. The primer mix had 60 Vbeta and 13 Jbeta primers. Using immunoSEQ multiplex PCR, the repertoire was profiled, and TCRdb retains in-frame clones only, with some absent. The sample contains 150,000 to 200,000 clones, almost 80% of which appear only once. Sequencing used PBMCs. Receptor source: a woman in her forties or fifties in good health and CMV-seropositive.

The V call is TRBV4-1, the J call TRBJ1-4, with TRBD1 matching 9 bases. Germline V gene data show CDR1 as MGHRA and CDR2 as YSYEKL. The CDR3 totals 15 residues. J lost 7 bases, V lost 1 base, and 4 bases had no gene match. This chain's CDR3 is CASSQVGTGLEKLFF. The CDR3 DNA reads as TGCGCCAGCAGCCAAGTCGGGACAGGGCTTGAAAAACTGTTTTTT.

V usage is TRBV19 and J usage is TRBJ1-2; maybe TRBD1 (6 bases). In germline, CDR1 is LNHDA, CDR2 SQIVND (reference sequence). The CDR3 has 16 residues. Trimming took 4 bases from V and 0 from J, leaving 15 bases between them. The CDR3 reads CASSTKQGLANYGYTF. CDR3 sequence (DNA): TGTGCCAGTAGTACGAAACAGGGCCTTGCTAACTATGGCTACACCTTC. The full variable domain, in which reference TRBV19 and TRBJ1-2 provide the parts outside the CDR3, is DGGITQSPKYLFRKEGQNVTLSCEQNLNHDAMYWYRQDPGQGLRLIYYSQIVNDFQKGDIAEGYSVSREKKESFPLTVTSAQKNPTAFYLCASSTKQGLANYGYTFGSGTRLTVV.

This clone has only one observation. The junction does not match germline at one end; this may be a read error. CDR3: CASSLEPGDTDTQYF. CDR3 DNA sequence: TGTGCTAGCAGCTTAGAACCGGGAGACACAGATACGCAGTATTTT. J is TRBJ2-3 and V is TRBV7-7; weak D call: TRBD2 (6 bases). This CDR3 is built from 15 residues. The germline gives CDR1 SSHAT, CDR2 FNYEAQ (reference sequence).

J is TRBJ1-4 and V is TRBV5-4; 7 positions agree with TRBD1. The junction had 2 bases not matched to a gene; V was cut back by 2 bases and J by 7 bases. Germline CDR1 is SGHNT and CDR2 is YYREEE (reference sequence). This CDR3 region has 13 residues. CDR3 in DNA: TGTGCCAGCAGCTTCCGGGACAGTGAAAAACTGTTTTTT. Translating gives CASSFRDSEKLFF.

V gene TRBV4-1 combines with J gene TRBJ1-2; D might be TRBD1 (5 bases). Germline CDR1 is MGHRA and CDR2 is YSYEKL. V gave up 0 bases and J gave up 4 bases, with 15 bases separating them. The CDR3 spans 16 residues. CDR3 sequence reads: CASSQDPGTATYGYTF. The CDR3 DNA reads as TGCGCCAGCAGCCAAGATCCCGGGACTGCTACCTATGGCTACACCTTC.

The chain carries TRBV19 and TRBJ2-1; TRBD2 matches 11 bases. The CDR3 has 15 residues. V lost 2 bases to trimming and J lost 10 bases; unmatched junction nucleotides: 7. CDR1 is LNHDA, CDR2 SQIVND, per germline (reference sequence). The CDR3: CASSITLAGGSEQFF. Written as DNA, the CDR3 is TGTGCCAGTAGTATAACCCTAGCGGGAGGAAGCGAGCAGTTCTTC.